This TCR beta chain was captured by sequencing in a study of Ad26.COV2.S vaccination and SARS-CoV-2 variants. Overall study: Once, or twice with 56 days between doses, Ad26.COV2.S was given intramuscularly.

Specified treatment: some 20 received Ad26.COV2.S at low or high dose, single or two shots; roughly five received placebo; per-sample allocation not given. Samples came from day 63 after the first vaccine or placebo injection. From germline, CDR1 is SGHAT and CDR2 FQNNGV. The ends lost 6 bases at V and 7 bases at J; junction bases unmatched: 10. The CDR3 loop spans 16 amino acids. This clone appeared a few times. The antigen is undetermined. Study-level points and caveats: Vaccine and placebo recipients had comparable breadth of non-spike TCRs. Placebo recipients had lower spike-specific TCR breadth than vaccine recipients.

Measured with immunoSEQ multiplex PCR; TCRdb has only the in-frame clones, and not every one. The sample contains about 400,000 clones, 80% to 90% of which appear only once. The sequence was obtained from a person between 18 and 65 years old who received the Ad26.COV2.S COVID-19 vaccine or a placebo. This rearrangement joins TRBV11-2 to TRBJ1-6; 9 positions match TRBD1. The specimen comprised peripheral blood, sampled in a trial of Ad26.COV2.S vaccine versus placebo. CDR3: CASRGPGQGSNSPLHF. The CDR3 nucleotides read TGTGCCAGCAGAGGGCCGGGACAGGGATCAAATTCACCCCTCCACTTT.